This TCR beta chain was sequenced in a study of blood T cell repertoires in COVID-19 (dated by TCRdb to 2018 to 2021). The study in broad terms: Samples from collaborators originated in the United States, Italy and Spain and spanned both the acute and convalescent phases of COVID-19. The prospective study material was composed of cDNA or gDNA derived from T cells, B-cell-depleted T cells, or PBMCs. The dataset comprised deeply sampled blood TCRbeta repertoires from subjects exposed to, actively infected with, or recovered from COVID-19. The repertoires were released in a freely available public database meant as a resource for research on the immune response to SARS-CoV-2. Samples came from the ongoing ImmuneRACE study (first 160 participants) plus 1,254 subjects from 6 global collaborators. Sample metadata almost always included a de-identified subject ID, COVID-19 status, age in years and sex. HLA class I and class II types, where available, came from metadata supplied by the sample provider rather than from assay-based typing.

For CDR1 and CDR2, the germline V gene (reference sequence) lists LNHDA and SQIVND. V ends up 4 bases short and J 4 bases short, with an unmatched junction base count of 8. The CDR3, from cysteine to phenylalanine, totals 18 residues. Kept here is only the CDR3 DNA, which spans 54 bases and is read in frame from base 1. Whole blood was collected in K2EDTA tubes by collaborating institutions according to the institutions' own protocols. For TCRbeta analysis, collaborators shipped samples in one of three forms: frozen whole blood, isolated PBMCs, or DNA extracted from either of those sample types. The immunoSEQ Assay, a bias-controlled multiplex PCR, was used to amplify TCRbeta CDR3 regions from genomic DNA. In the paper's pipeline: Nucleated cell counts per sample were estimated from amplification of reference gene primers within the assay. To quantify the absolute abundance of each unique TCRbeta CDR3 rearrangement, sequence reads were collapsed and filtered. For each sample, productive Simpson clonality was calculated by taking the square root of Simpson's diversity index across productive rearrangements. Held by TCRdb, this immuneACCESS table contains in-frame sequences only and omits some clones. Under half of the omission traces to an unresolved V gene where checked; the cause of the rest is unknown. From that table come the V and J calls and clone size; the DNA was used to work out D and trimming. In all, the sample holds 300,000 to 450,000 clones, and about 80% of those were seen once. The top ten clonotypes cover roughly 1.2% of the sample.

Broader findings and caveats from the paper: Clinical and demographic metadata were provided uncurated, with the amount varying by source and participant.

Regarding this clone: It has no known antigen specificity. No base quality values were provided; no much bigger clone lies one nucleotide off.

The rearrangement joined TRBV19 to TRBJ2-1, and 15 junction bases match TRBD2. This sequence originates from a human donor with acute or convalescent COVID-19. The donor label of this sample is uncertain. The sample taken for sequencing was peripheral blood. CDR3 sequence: CASSRWTSGGVIYNEQFF. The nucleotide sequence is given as TGTGCCAGTAGTAGGTGGACTAGCGGGGGGGTTATTTACAATGAGCAGTTCTTC.